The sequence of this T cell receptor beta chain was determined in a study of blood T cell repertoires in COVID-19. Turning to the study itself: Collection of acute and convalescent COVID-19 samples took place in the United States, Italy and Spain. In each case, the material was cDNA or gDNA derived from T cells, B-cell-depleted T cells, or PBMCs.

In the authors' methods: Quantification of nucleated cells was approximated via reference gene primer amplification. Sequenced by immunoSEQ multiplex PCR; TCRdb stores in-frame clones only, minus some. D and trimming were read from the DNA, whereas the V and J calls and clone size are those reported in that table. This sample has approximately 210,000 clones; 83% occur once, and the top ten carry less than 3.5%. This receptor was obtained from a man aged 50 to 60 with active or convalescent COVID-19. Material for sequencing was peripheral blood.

The CDR3 nucleotides are TGTGCCAGCAGTCAAAACAATGAGCAGTTCTTC. Translated: CASSQNNEQFF. This rearrangement joins TRBV28 to TRBJ2-1; D unclear. The ends were cut back, 5 bases at V and 5 bases at J, with 4 bases in the middle. The CDR3 spans 11 residues. Germline assignment: CDR1 MDHEN and CDR2 SYDVKM.